The clone carrying this T cell receptor (beta chain) was recorded once. V shed 4 bases and J shed 0 bases, with 8 bases lying between them. The CDR3 contains 14 residues. Germline assignment: CDR1 SGHDT and CDR2 YYEEEE. Data came from immunoSEQ multiplex PCR; TCRdb stores just in-frame clones and leaves some out. Of 150,000 to 200,000 clones in the sample, more than 80% were seen once. The entry originates in a study of blood T cell repertoires in COVID-19. The sequenced sample consisted of peripheral blood. This chain connects TRBV5-6 to TRBJ1-3; possibly TRBD1 for D (6 bases). This receptor was taken from a woman in her fifties or sixties with COVID-19, enrolled during active disease. For the CDR3, the DNA is TGTGCCAGCAGCAGGACAGTCTCTGGAAACACCATATATTTT. Translation gives CASSRTVSGNTIYF.